The 7 T cell receptor beta chains reported below all come from one sample, sequenced in a study of CD8+CD57+ T cells in acquired aplastic anemia. Genomic DNA acted as the template from which TCR beta VDJ combination and CDR3 sequence profiling were carried out. TCRdb re-called the reads through MiXCR, storing one row per CDR3 protein. The sample yields fewer than 250,000 distinct CDR3 sequences, about 44% seen once. In patients chosen for sequencing, flow cytometry had shown CD8+CD57+ cell expansion. Material: sorted CD4+, CD8+, or CD8+CD57+ T cells (not recorded which) from PBMCs. The receptors originated from a human donor with aplastic anemia.

There are a few counts of this clonotype. The chain employs TRBV28 and TRBJ1-5, with 7 bases aligning to TRBD1. CDR1 MDHEN and CDR2 SYDVKM come from the germline V gene. The CDR3 has 14 residues. The V segment lost 6 bases and the J segment 6 bases; nucleotides outside the gene matches: 8. The CDR3 sequence: CASRPDRAVQPQHF. Written as DNA, the CDR3 is TGTGCCAGCAGACCCGACAGGGCAGTTCAGCCCCAGCATTTT.

This clonotype has at least ten counts. The V call is TRBV7-9, the J call TRBJ1-5, with D unclear. From germline, CDR1 is SEHNR and CDR2 FQNEAQ (reference sequence). Trimming took 5 bases from V and 7 from J, leaving 21 bases between them. The CDR3 covers 16 residues. The CDR3 here is CASSPPGPPAGQPQHF. The CDR3, as DNA: TGTGCCAGCAGCCCTCCCGGACCTCCGGCAGGCCAGCCCCAGCATTTT.

The chain employs TRBV19 and TRBJ2-3, with TRBD2 identical over 7 bases. The CDR3 runs 16 residues. Germline CDR1 is LNHDA and CDR2 is SQIVND (reference sequence). The ends lost 4 bases at V and 2 bases at J; junction bases unmatched: 9. The CDR3 DNA follows: TGTGCCAGTAGTAGGGCTAGCGGAAGGAACACAGATACGCAGTATTTT. Its protein is CASSRASGRNTDTQYF.

A note on this clonotype: Germline is not matched at one junction end, which may reflect a read error. The gene calls are TRBV10-3 and TRBJ1-4; 7 bases agree with TRBD1. Germline V gives CDR1 ENHRY, CDR2 SYGVKD. The CDR3 consists of 16 residues. The CDR3 loop reads CASSVLQGSTNEKLFF. Here the CDR3 DNA reads TGTGCCAGCAGTGTTCTACAGGGGTCAACTAATGAAAAACTGTTTTTT.

The J gene is TRBJ1-1, the V gene TRBV10-2; no reliable D call. The CDR3 is made up of 13 amino acids. Trimming cost V 4 bases and J 4 bases, with 10 bases left between them. The germline gives CDR1 WSHSY, CDR2 SAAADI. CDR3 sequence: CASSVGSVTEAFF. The CDR3 region has the DNA TGCGCCAGCAGTGTAGGCAGTGTCACTGAAGCTTTCTTT.

This clonotype was recorded many times. The chain is built from TRBV6-2 or TRBV6-3 and TRBJ1-1; D not resolved. Trimming took off 2 bases at V and 3 bases at J, with 4 bases between the two ends. The CDR3 covers 12 residues. Per germline, CDR1 MNHEY and CDR2 SVGEGT. In DNA form, the CDR3 reads TGTGCCAGCAGTTACGCGTACACTGAAGCTTTCTTT. It encodes CASSYAYTEAFF.

This rearrangement joins TRBV20-1 to TRBJ2-1; the D is unclear. Germline V gene lookup returns CDR1 DFQATT and CDR2 SNEGSKA (reference sequence). V lost 3 bases and J lost 6, with 9 bases in between. The CDR3 has 12 residues. CDR3 loop: CSASRPPNEQFF. In DNA, the CDR3 is TGCAGTGCTAGTCGGCCACCCAATGAGCAGTTCTTC.